This T cell receptor (beta chain) was captured in a study of T cell repertoires in cytomegalovirus infection. Across the study: The authors used CMV epitopes that were HLA-C-restricted (recently identified) and HLA-B-restricted (well studied). Matching HLA type, along with CMV infection, was indicated by public TCR beta signatures.

The germline CDR1 and CDR2 sequences are SGHNT and YYREEE (reference sequence). The V and J ends lost 6 bases and 3 bases respectively, with 9 bases between them. The CDR3 is 12 residues long. Study observations and caveats: HLA-C-restricted TCR beta clonotypes specific for CMV led the ex vivo response. Carriers of CMV plus the relevant HLA were identified by cumulative public TCR beta family frequency.

TCRdb called the reads again in MiXCR, with one record for every CDR3 protein. The table records about 920,000 distinct CDR3 sequences, about a third of them present only once. Note on this clonotype: What it binds is not known.

This chain joins TRBV5-4 and TRBJ2-5; tentatively, D is TRBD2 (7 bases). The source material was cultured CD8+ T cells from PBMCs, sampled from culture after CMV antigen stimulation. The sequence was obtained from a human donor in good health (CMV status not recorded). Some clones in this sample may be carry-over from other donors' samples. CDR3 nucleotides: TGTGCCAGCAAGGGGGGGGAAGAGACCCAGTACTTC. This codes for CASKGGEETQYF.